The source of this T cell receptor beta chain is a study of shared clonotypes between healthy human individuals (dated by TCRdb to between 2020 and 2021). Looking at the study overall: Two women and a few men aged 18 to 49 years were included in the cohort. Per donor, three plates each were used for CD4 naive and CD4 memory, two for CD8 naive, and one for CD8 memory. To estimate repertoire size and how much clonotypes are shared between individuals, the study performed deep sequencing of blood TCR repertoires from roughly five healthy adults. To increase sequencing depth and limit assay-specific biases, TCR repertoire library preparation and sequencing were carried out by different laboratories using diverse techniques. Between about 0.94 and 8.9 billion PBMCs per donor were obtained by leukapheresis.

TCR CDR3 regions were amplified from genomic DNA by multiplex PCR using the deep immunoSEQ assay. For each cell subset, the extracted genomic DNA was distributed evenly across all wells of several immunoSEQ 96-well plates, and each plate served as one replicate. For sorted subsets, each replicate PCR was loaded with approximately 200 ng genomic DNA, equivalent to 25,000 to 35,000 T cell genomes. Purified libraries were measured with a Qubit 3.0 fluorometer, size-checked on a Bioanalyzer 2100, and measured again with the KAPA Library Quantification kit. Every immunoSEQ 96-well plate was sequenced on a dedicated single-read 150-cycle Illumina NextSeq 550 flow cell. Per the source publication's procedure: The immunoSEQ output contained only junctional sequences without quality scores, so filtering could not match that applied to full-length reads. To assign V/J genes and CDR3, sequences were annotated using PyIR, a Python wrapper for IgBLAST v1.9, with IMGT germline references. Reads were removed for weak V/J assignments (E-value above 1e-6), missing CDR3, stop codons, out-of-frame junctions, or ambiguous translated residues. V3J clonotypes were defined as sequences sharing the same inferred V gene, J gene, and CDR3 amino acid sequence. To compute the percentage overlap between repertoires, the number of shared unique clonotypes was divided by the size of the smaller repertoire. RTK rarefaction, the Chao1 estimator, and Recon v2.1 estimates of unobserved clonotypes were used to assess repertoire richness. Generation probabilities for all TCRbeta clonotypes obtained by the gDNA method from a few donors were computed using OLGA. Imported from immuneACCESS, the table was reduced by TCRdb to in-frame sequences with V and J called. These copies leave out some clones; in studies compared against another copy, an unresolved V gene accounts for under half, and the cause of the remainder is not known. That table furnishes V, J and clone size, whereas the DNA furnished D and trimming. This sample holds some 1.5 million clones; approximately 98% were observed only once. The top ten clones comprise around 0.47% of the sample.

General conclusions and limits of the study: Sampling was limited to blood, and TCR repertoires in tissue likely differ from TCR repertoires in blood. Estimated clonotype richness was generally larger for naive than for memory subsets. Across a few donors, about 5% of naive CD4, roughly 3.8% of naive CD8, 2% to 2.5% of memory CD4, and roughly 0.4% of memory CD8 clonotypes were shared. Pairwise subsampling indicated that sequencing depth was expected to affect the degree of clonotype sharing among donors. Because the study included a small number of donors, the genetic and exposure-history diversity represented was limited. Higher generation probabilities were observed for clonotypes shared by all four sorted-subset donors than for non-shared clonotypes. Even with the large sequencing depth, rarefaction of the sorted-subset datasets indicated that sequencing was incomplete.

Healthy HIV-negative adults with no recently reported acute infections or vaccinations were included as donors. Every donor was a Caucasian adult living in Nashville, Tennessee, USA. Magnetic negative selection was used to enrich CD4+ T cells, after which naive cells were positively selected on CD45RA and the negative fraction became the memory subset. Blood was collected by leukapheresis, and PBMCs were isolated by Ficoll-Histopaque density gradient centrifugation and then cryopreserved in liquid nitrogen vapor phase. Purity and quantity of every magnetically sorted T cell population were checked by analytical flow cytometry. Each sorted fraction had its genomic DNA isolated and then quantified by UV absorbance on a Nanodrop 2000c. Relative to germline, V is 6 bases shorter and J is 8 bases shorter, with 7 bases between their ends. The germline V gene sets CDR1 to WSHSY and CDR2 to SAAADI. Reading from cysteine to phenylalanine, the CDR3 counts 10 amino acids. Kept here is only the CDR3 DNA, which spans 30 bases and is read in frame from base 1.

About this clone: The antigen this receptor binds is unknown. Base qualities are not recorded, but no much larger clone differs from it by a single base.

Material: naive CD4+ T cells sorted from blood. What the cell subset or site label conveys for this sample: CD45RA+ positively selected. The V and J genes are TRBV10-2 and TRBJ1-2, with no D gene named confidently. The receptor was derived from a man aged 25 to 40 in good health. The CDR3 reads CASRTAGYTF. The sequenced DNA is TGCGCCAGCAGAACGGCCGGCTACACCTTC.